The 2 T cell receptor beta chains in this list originate from one sample, sequenced in a study of radiation and T cells in renal cell carcinoma. Only in-frame clones appear in the TCRdb table, and some are missing; sequencing was by immunoSEQ multiplex PCR. The table has roughly 140,000 clones, roughly 86% seen once; the top ten hold approximately 12%. This sample's time point: blood 2 weeks post-SBRT. Treatment denoted: 15 Gy SBRT to primary tumor, nephrectomy 4 weeks later. This specimen was blood, taken from a patient whose treatment included radiotherapy and nephrectomy. These receptors came from a woman in her forties or fifties with renal cell carcinoma.

This rearrangement joins TRBV4-1 to TRBJ2-7; TRBD2 matches 7 bases. The CDR3 sequence is 13 residues long. Unmatched junction bases numbered 3, after V lost 5 bases and J lost 2 bases. Per germline, CDR1 MGHRA and CDR2 YSYEKL. The CDR3 protein is CASSGAGAYEQYF. As DNA, the CDR3 is TGCGCCAGCAGCGGGGCGGGAGCCTACGAGCAGTACTTC.

The chain is built from TRBV6-6 and TRBJ1-6, with D hard to call. The CDR3 has 16 residues. V lost 0 bases and J 7 bases, leaving 13 bases between the germline ends. Germline CDR1 and CDR2: MNHNY and SVGAGI (reference sequence). CDR3 DNA sequence: TGTGCCAGCAGTTACTCGCGCGACCGGCAGAATTCACCCCTCCACTTT. It translates to CASSYSRDRQNSPLHF.